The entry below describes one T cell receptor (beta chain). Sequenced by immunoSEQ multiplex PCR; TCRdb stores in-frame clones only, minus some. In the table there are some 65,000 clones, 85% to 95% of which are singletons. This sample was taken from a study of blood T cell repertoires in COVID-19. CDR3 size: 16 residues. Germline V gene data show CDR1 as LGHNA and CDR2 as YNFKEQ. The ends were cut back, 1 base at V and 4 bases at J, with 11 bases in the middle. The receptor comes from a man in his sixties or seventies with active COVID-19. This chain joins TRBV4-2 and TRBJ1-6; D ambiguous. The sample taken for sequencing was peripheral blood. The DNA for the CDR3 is TGTGCCAGCAGCCAAGGCGGCGTCGAATATAATTCACCCCTCCACTTT. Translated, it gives CASSQGGVEYNSPLHF.